The 9 T cell receptor beta chains reported below all come from one sample, sequenced in a study of CD8 T cells in Susac syndrome. After extraction with the RNeasy kit, about 0.5 to 1 ug of the RNA was reverse transcribed using random hexamers. TCRdb re-analysed the immunoSEQ multiplex PCR reads in MiXCR, keeping a single row per CDR3 protein. The sample includes about 400,000 distinct CDR3 sequences, more than 70% of them seen just once. Sequenced sample: CD8+ T cells from PBMCs. The receptors derive from a human donor with multiple sclerosis.

V gene TRBV7-9 combines with J gene TRBJ1-2; no firm D call. This CDR3 has 11 amino acids. V was pared by 5 bases and J by 4 bases, with 5 bases between. Germline values: CDR1 SEHNR, CDR2 FQNEAQ (reference sequence). This CDR3 reads CASSGSYGYTF. As DNA, the CDR3 is TGTGCCAGCAGCGGGAGCTATGGCTACACCTTC.

The chain carries TRBV27 and TRBJ2-5; 16 bases match TRBD2. Germline V gene lookup returns CDR1 MNHEY and CDR2 SMNVEV (reference sequence). The length of the CDR3 is 16 residues. Trimming cost V 5 bases and J 5 bases; bases outside gene matches: 5. CDR3 sequence (DNA): TGTGCCAGCAGTACGGGACTAGCGGGAGGGTATGAGACCCAGTACTTC. It is translated as CASSTGLAGGYETQYF.

This sequence joins TRBV5-5 and TRBJ1-1; D is possibly TRBD1 (5 bases). The CDR3 is 13 residues long. From germline, CDR1 is SGHKS and CDR2 YYEKEE (reference sequence). Trimming removed 5 bases at V and 7 bases at J, with 15 bases between. The CDR3 DNA reads TGTGCCAGCAGGAGGGACTGGGGGTTTGAAGCTTTCTTT. It yields the protein CASRRDWGFEAFF.

The chain uses TRBV4-1 and TRBJ1-2; D is uncertain. Trimming removed 0 bases at V and 2 bases at J, with 7 bases between. Germline assignment: CDR1 MGHRA and CDR2 YSYEKL. The CDR3 consists of 14 residues. The CDR3 coding sequence is TGCGCCAGCAGCCAAGAGGCACTGAACTATGGCTACACCTTC. Translation: CASSQEALNYGYTF.

The rearrangement links TRBV25-1 to TRBJ2-1; TRBD2 aligns across 7 bases. Looked up from germline, CDR1 is MGHDK and CDR2 is SYGVNS. V gave up 2 bases and J gave up 4 bases; unmatched junction bases: 8. The CDR3 is 16 amino acids. The CDR3 region has the DNA TGTGCCAGCAGTGAACCCGTAGCGGGCCTATACAATGAGCAGTTCTTC. Protein: CASSEPVAGLYNEQFF.

As DNA, the CDR3 is TGTGCTAGTGGTTGGGGGACAGAATTGAACTATGGCTACACCTTC. It encodes CASGWGTELNYGYTF. This sequence joins TRBV12-5 and TRBJ1-2, with 7 bases matching TRBD1. V gave up 4 bases and J gave up 2 bases; unmatched junction bases: 7. Germline CDR1 is LGHNT and CDR2 is FRNRAP. This CDR3 spans 15 amino acids.

The V gene is TRBV15, the J gene TRBJ2-2; TRBD2 agrees at 12 bases. The CDR3 contains 17 residues. Germline trimming cut 5 bases from V and 2 bases from J; bases unmatched to any gene: 6. Per the germline V gene, CDR1 is LNHNV and CDR2 is YYDKDF (reference sequence). The CDR3 DNA sequence: TGTGCCACCAGCTCCCTACTAGCGGGGGGAAACACCGGGGAGCTGTTTTTT. Translated, it gives CATSSLLAGGNTGELFF.

The V gene is TRBV12-3 or TRBV12-4, the J gene TRBJ2-5; D gene ambiguous. This CDR3 is built from 12 residues. V lost 1 base and J lost 5, with 5 bases in between. The CDR3 sequence is CASSLEWETQYF. The DNA for the CDR3 is TGTGCCAGCAGTTTAGAATGGGAGACCCAGTACTTC.

This chain connects TRBV27 to TRBJ2-2, with D perhaps TRBD2 (5 bases). CDR3 length equals 15 residues. Germline V CDR1 and CDR2: MNHEY, SMNVEV (reference sequence). Trimming took off 3 bases at V and 6 bases at J, with 14 bases between the two ends. The CDR3: CASSFGLDRSGELFF. The CDR3 DNA sequence: TGTGCCAGCAGTTTCGGACTCGATCGTTCCGGGGAGCTGTTTTTT.